A selection of T cell receptor beta chains follows, all from one sample in a study of shared clonotypes between healthy human individuals. Assay: immunoSEQ multiplex PCR; the TCRdb copy retains only in-frame clones and omits some. The repertoire holds around 1.5 million clones, with 95% to 99% as singletons. Material for sequencing was naive CD4+ T cells sorted from blood. The receptors stem from a man aged 30-40 years in good health. Each CDR3 is given with its conserved first and last residue. A D gene is named only where the DNA matches it firmly. Only some rows state a clone size, as once, few, many or a class for expanded clones.

>TRBV28|TRBD1|TRBJ2-5|.
CASSLQGRGYQETQYF
TGTGCCAGCAGTTTGCAGGGCAGGGGGTACCAAGAGACCCAGTACTTC
>TRBV4-3|TRBD2|TRBJ2-3|.
CASSRNFGGGPGTDTQYF
TGCGCCAGCAGCCGGAACTTTGGGGGAGGGCCGGGCACAGATACGCAGTATTTT
>TRBV28|.|TRBJ2-7|.
CASSFGQGSSYEQYF
TGTGCCAGCAGTTTCGGGCAGGGGAGCTCCTACGAGCAGTACTTC
>TRBV5-5|.|TRBJ2-7|.
CASSFRNAHEQYF
TGTGCCAGCAGCTTCCGAAATGCGCACGAGCAGTACTTC
>TRBV15|.|TRBJ2-2|once
CATSRDRGGELFF
TGTGCCACCAGCAGAGATAGAGGCGGGGAGCTGTTTTTT
>TRBV9|TRBD2|TRBJ2-1|.
CASSRSGTGPGNEQFF
TGTGCCAGCAGCCGTAGCGGGACGGGACCGGGGAATGAGCAGTTCTTC
>TRBV29-1|.|TRBJ2-7|.
CSGGQLYEQYF
TGCAGCGGCGGACAGCTCTACGAGCAGTACTTC
>TRBV5-1|TRBD1|TRBJ1-1|.
CASSRSGQGNTEAFF
TGCGCCAGCAGCAGGTCAGGACAGGGGAACACTGAAGCTTTCTTT
>TRBV6-1|.|TRBJ2-7|once
CASRGGYEQYF
TGTGCCAGCAGGGGAGGTTACGAGCAGTACTTC
>TRBV5-6|.|TRBJ1-2|.
CASSLESVGGGWSNYGYTF
TGTGCCAGCAGCTTGGAAAGCGTCGGGGGCGGCTGGTCTAACTATGGCTACACCTTC
>TRBV5-6|.|TRBJ2-2|.
CASSLDRVYTGELFF
TGTGCCAGCAGCTTGGACAGGGTTTACACCGGGGAGCTGTTTTTT
>TRBV5-1|.|TRBJ1-2|once
CASSLQLPHSGYTF
TGCGCCAGCAGCTTGCAATTACCCCACTCTGGCTACACCTTC
>TRBV5-1|TRBD1|TRBJ1-2|.
CASRLTIGQGKYGYTF
TGCGCCAGCAGGCTTACAATTGGACAGGGAAAGTATGGCTACACCTTC
>TRBV4-1|.|TRBJ1-5|once
CASSPREDQPQHF
TGCGCCAGCAGCCCCAGGGAAGATCAGCCCCAGCATTTT
>TRBV11-2|TRBD2|TRBJ2-7|.
CASSLLGIAGLGEQYF
TGTGCCAGCAGCTTATTGGGGATAGCGGGACTCGGCGAGCAGTACTTC
>TRBV28|TRBD1|TRBJ1-2|.
CASIRGRRNYGYTF
TGTGCCAGCATCAGGGGGCGCCGCAACTATGGCTACACCTTC
>TRBV5-1|.|TRBJ1-4|.
CASSLAGTTTNEKLFF
TGCGCCAGCAGCTTGGCCGGGACGACAACTAATGAAAAACTGTTTTTT
>TRBV6-6|.|TRBJ2-4|.
CASTLQLAKNIQYF
TGTGCCAGCACACTACAGCTAGCCAAAAACATTCAGTACTTC
>TRBV28|.|TRBJ2-7|.
CASSLRVWGTYEQYF
TGTGCCAGCAGCCTCCGAGTGTGGGGGACCTACGAGCAGTACTTC
>TRBV7-9|.|TRBJ1-1|.
CASSLGEFMNTEAFF
TGTGCCAGCAGCTTGGGGGAGTTCATGAACACTGAAGCTTTCTTT
>TRBV28|TRBD1|TRBJ2-7|.
CASSRAGTGGREQYF
TGTGCCAGCAGCCGGGCGGGGACAGGTGGTCGGGAGCAGTACTTC
>TRBV7-9|.|TRBJ1-1|.
CASSLVVEAGRGTEAFF
TGTGCCAGCAGCTTAGTCGTTGAAGCCGGAAGGGGCACTGAAGCTTTCTTT
>TRBV7-2|TRBD2|TRBJ2-7|.
CASSYGRGTAYSYEQYF
TGTGCCAGCAGCTACGGGCGGGGGACTGCCTACTCCTACGAGCAGTACTTC
>TRBV27|TRBD2|TRBJ2-3|.
CASSLSVGLSTDTQYF
TGTGCCAGCAGTTTATCAGTGGGACTAAGCACAGATACGCAGTATTTT
>TRBV7-9|.|TRBJ1-2|.
CASSLGGFGYTF
TGTGCCAGCAGCTTAGGTGGCTTTGGCTACACCTTC
>TRBV11-2|TRBD2|TRBJ2-2|.
CASSLRLAGAPGELFF
TGTGCCAGCAGCTTACGACTAGCGGGAGCACCCGGGGAGCTGTTTTTT
>TRBV5-8|TRBD2|TRBJ2-7|.
CASSSGLAGGKYSYEQYF
TGTGCCAGCAGCTCGGGACTAGCGGGAGGGAAATACTCCTACGAGCAGTACTTC
>TRBV6-1|.|TRBJ2-2|.
CASSGKTNTGELFF
TGTGCCAGCTCGGGGAAAACGAACACCGGGGAGCTGTTTTTT
>TRBV6-5|TRBD1|TRBJ2-7|.
CASREQQGANEQYF
TGTGCCAGCAGAGAGCAACAGGGGGCTAACGAGCAGTACTTC
>TRBV9|.|TRBJ2-1|.
CASSVAGSGGWESSYNEQFF
TGTGCCAGCAGCGTAGCCGGAAGTGGGGGATGGGAGTCGTCATACAATGAGCAGTTCTTC
>TRBV27|.|TRBJ2-1|.
CASSWGESGEQFF
TGTGCCAGCAGTTGGGGGGAGTCGGGTGAGCAGTTCTTC
>TRBV25-1|.|TRBJ1-1|.
CASTRGAGTEAFF
TGTGCCAGCACACGAGGGGCTGGAACTGAAGCTTTCTTT
>TRBV27|.|TRBJ2-1|.
CASSLLPRLQTYNEQFF
TGTGCCAGCAGTTTACTCCCGCGGCTGCAGACCTACAATGAGCAGTTCTTC
>TRBV2|TRBD1|TRBJ2-1|.
CASSAGTDYDNEQFF
TGTGCCAGCAGCGCCGGGACAGACTACGACAATGAGCAGTTCTTC
>TRBV7-2|.|TRBJ2-1|.
CASSLGRTPQQFF
TGTGCCAGCAGCTTGGGCCGTACCCCGCAGCAGTTCTTC
>TRBV6-5|TRBD2|TRBJ2-1|.
CASSYRGLAGGGQFF
TGTGCCAGCAGTTACAGGGGACTAGCGGGAGGGGGGCAGTTCTTC
>TRBV7-2|TRBD2|TRBJ2-3|.
CASSFSGLGTSTDTQYF
TGTGCCAGCAGCTTTAGCGGGTTGGGGACTAGCACAGATACGCAGTATTTT
>TRBV5-1|.|TRBJ2-1|.
CASSFGPGSNEQFF
TGCGCCAGCAGCTTCGGACCCGGGAGCAATGAGCAGTTCTTC